This TCR beta chain was obtained from a study of blood T cell repertoires in COVID-19. On the study more broadly: COVID-19 samples, acute and convalescent, were from the United States, Italy and Spain. PBMCs, B-cell-depleted T cells, or T cells provided the cDNA or gDNA that made up the material.

In the source study's methods: Nucleated cell counts were estimated from reference gene primer amplification. TCRdb's copy holds only in-frame clones and misses some; the assay was immunoSEQ multiplex PCR. Clone size and V and J calls were adopted from that table, with D and trimming inferred from the DNA. The data show about 94,000 clones, about 80% seen once. CDR1 and CDR2 (germline): SGHTA, FQGTGA. The CDR3 runs 17 residues. The V gene lost 5 bases and the J gene lost 3 bases, with 19 bases spanning the gap. The V call is TRBV7-3, the J call TRBJ2-2; maybe TRBD1 (7 bases). This TCR was recovered from a human donor in a cohort sampled during active COVID-19. Sample: peripheral blood. CDR3 DNA sequence: TGTGCCAGCAGCCCGGCAGGGGGTAGCGGTTACACCGGGGAGCTGTTTTTT. Translation gives CASSPAGGSGYTGELFF.